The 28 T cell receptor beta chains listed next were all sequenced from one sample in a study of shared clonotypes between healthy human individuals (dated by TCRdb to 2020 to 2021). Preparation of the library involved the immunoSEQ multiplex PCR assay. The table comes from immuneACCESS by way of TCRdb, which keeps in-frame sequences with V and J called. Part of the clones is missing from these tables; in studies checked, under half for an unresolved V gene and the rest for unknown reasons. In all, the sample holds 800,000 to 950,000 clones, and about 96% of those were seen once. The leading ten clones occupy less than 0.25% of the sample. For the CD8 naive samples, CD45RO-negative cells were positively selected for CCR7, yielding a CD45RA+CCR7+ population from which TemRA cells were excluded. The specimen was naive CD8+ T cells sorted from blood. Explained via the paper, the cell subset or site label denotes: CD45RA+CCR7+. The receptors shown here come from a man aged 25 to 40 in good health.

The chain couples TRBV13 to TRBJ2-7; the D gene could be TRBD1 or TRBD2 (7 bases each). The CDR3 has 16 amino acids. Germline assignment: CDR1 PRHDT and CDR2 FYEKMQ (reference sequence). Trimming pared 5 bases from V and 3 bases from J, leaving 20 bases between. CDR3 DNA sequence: TGTGCCAGCAGCGCCCAAGGGGGCGGGAGTTTCTACGAGCAGTACTTC. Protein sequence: CASSAQGGGSFYEQYF.

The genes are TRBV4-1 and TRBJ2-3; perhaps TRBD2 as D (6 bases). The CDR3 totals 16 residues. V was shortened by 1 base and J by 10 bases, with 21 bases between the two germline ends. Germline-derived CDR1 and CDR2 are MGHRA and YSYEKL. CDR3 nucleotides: TGCGCCAGCAGCCAAGTTGTAGGGGAGGTGGCGGAGGCGCAGTATTTT. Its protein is CASSQVVGEVAEAQYF.

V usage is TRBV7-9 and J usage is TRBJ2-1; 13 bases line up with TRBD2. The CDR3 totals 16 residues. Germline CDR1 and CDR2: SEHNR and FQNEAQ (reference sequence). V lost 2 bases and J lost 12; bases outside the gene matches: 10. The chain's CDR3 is CASSLIIGTSGTRQFF. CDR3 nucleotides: TGTGCCAGCAGCTTAATAATCGGGACTAGCGGGACCCGGCAGTTCTTC.

The CDR3 coding sequence is TGTGCCAGCAGCTTGGGACGGCCGAACACTGAAGCTTTCTTT. This codes for CASSLGRPNTEAFF. The chain is built from TRBV5-6 and TRBJ1-1; no clear D. This CDR3 is 14 amino acids long. Trimming removed 0 bases from V and 1 base from J, with 7 bases in between. The germline V gene has CDR1 SGHDT and CDR2 YYEEEE.

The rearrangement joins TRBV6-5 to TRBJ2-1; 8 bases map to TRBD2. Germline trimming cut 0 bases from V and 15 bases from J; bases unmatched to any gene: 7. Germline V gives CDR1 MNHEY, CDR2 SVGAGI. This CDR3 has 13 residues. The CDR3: CASSYSPGLEAFF. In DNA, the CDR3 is TGTGCCAGCAGTTACTCTCCGGGACTAGAAGCGTTCTTC.

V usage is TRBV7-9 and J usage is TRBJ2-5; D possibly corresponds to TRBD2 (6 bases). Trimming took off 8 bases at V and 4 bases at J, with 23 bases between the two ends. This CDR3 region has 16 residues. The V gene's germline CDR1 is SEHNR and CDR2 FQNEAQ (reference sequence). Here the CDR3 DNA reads TGTGCCAGCTCCTCTCCGGACGGGGGTCTAAGAGAGACCCAGTACTTC. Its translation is CASSSPDGGLRETQYF.

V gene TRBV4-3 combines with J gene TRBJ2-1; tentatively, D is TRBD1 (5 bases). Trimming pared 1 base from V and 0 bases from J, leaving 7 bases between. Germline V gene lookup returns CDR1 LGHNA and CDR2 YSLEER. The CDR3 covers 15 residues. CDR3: CASSQVRGSYNEQFF. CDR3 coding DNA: TGCGCCAGCAGCCAAGTAAGGGGCTCCTACAATGAGCAGTTCTTC.

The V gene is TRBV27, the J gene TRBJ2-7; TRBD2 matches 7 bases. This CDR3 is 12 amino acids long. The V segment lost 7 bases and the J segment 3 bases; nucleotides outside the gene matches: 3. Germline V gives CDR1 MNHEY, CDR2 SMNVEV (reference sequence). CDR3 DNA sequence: TGTGCCAGCATGGGGGGGTTCTACGAGCAGTACTTC. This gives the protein CASMGGFYEQYF.

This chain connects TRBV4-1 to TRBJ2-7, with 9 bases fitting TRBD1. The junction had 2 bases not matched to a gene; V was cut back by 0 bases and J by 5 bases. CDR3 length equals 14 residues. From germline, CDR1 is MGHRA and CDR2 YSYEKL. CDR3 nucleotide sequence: TGCGCCAGCAGCCAAGAGGGACAGGGAGACGAGCAGTACTTC. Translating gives CASSQEGQGDEQYF.

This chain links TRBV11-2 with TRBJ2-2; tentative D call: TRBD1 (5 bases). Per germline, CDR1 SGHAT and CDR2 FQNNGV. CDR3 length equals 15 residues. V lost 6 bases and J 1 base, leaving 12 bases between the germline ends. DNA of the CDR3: TGTGCCAGCAGACCGACAGTGGGGAACACCGGGGAGCTGTTTTTT. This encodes CASRPTVGNTGELFF.

CDR3 nucleotides: TGTGCCAGCACCTCGACAGGTTTGCACGAGCAGTACTTC. Its translation: CASTSTGLHEQYF. J is TRBJ2-7 and V is TRBV28, with D possibly TRBD1 on 6 matching bases. Trimming shortened V by 7 bases and J by 5 bases, and 15 bases separated the two germline ends. This CDR3 region has 13 residues. Germline CDR1 is MDHEN and CDR2 is SYDVKM. Based on the CDR3 plus reference TRBV28 and TRBJ2-7, the full variable domain is DVKVTQSSRYLVKRTGEKVFLECVQDMDHENMFWYRQDPGLGLRLIYFSYDVKMKEKGDIPEGYSVSREKKERFSLILESASTNQTSMYLCASTSTGLHEQYFGPGTRLTVT.

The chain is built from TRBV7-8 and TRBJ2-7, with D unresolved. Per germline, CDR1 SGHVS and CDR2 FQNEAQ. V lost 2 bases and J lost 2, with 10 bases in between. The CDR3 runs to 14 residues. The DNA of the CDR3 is TGTGCCAGCAGCTTAATTCTGGGAACCTACGAGCAGTACTTC. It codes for CASSLILGTYEQYF.

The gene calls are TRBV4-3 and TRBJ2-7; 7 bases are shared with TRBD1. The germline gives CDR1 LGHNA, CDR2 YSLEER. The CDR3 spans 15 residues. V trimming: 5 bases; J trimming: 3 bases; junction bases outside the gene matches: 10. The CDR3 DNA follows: TGCGCCAGCAGCAGAATAACAGGGGTACTCTACGAGCAGTACTTC. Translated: CASSRITGVLYEQYF.

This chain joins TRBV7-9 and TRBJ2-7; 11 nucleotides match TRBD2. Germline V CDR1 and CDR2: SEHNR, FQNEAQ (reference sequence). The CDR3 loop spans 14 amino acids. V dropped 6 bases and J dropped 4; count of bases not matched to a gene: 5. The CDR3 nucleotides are TGTGCCAGCAGACCGCTAGCGGGAGGTTACGAGCAGTACTTC. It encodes CASRPLAGGYEQYF.

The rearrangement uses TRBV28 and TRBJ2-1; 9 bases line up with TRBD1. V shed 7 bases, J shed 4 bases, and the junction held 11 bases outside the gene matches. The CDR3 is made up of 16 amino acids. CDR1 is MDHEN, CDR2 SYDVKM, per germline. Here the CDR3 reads CASIHTPGQGYNEQFF. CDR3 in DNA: TGTGCCAGCATCCATACCCCGGGACAGGGTTACAATGAGCAGTTCTTC.

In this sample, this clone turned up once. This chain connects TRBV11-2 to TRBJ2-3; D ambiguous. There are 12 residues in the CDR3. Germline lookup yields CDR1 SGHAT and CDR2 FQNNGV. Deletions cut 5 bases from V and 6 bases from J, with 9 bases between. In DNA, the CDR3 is TGTGCCAGCAGCCTCCCCTCTGATACGCAGTATTTT. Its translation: CASSLPSDTQYF.

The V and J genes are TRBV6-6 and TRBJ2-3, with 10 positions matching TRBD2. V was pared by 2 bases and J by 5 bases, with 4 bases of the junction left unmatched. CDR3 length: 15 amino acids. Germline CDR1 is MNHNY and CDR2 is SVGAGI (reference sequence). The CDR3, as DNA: TGTGCCAGCAGTTACCCCGGGACTAGCGAAGATACGCAGTATTTT. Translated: CASSYPGTSEDTQYF.

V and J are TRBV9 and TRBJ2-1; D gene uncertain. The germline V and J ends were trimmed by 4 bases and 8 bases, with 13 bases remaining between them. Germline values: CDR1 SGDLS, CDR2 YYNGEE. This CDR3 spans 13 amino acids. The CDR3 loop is CASSPPVSDEQFF. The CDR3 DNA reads TGTGCCAGCAGCCCGCCAGTCTCCGATGAGCAGTTCTTC.

The CDR3 region is CASSLLDSSYEQYF. In DNA form, the CDR3 reads TGTGCCAGCAGCTTATTGGACAGTTCCTACGAGCAGTACTTC. The chain carries TRBV7-9 and TRBJ2-7; D is possibly TRBD1 (6 bases). CDR1 and CDR2 from the germline V gene are SEHNR and FQNEAQ (reference sequence). This CDR3 has 14 residues. The V end lost 2 bases, the J end lost 1 base, and 9 bases lay between the germline ends.

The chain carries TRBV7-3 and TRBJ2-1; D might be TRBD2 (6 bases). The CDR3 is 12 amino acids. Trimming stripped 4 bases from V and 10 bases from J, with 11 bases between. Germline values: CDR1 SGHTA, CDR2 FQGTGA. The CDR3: CASSSSGEEQFF. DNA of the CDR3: TGTGCCAGCAGCTCGTCGGGAGAAGAGCAGTTCTTC.

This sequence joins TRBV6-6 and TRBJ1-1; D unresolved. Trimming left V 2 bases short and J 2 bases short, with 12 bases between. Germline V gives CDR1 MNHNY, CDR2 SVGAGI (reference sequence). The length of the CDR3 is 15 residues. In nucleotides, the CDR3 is TGTGCCAGCAGTTACACCCTAGACAAAAACACTGAAGCTTTCTTT. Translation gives CASSYTLDKNTEAFF.

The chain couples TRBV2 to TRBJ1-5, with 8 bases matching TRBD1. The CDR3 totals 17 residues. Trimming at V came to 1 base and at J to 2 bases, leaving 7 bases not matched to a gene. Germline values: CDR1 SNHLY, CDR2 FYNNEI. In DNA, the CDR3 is TGTGCCAGCAGTGAAGGGACAGGGTTTATGGGCAATCAGCCCCAGCATTTT. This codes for CASSEGTGFMGNQPQHF.

CDR3 sequence: CASSQDSGTGRYEQYF. The CDR3 nucleotides read TGCGCCAGCAGCCAAGATTCCGGGACAGGGCGCTACGAGCAGTACTTC. The chain joins TRBV4-1 to TRBJ2-7; 9 bases map to TRBD1. The CDR3 is 16 residues long. V shed 0 bases, J shed 3 bases, and the junction held 6 bases outside the gene matches. CDR1 and CDR2 (germline): MGHRA, YSYEKL.

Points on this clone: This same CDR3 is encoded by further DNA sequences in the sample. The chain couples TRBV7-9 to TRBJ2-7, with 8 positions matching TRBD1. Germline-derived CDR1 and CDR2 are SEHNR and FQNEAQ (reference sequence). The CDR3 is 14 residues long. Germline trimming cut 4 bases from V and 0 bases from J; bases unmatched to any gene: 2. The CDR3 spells CASSSGQDSYEQYF. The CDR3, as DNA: TGTGCCAGCAGCTCGGGACAGGACTCCTACGAGCAGTACTTC.

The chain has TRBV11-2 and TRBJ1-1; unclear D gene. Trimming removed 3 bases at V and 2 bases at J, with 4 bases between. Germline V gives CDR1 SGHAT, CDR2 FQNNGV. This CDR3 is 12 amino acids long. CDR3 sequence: CASSFINTEAFF. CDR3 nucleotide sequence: TGTGCCAGCAGCTTTATAAACACTGAAGCTTTCTTT.

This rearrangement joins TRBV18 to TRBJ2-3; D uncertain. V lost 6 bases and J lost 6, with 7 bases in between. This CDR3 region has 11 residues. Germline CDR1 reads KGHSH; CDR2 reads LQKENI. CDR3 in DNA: TGTGCCAGCTCCAACACCGATACGCAGTATTTT. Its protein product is CASSNTDTQYF.

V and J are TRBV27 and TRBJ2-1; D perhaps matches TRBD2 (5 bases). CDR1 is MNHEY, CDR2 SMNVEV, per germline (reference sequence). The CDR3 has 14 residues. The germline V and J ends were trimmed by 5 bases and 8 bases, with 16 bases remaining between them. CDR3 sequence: CASSLLSGFDEQFF. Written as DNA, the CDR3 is TGTGCCAGCAGTCTTCTATCGGGGTTCGATGAGCAGTTCTTC.

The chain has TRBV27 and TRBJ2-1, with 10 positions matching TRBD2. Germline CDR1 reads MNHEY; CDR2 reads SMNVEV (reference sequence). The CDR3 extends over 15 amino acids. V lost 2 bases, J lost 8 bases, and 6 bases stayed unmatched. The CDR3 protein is CASSLGASGRHEQFF. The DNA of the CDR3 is TGTGCCAGCAGTTTAGGGGCTAGCGGGAGACATGAGCAGTTCTTC.